The T cell receptor (beta chain) under discussion was sequenced for a study of T cell changes during pregnancy in multiple sclerosis (dated by TCRdb to the late 2010s). Notes on the research overall: The study examined how the T cell repertoire changed over the course of pregnancy in women with multiple sclerosis.

The receptor library was made with the immunoSEQ multiplex PCR assay. TCRdb carries this immuneACCESS record with in-frame sequences only. Its versions omit some clonotypes, under half of them owing to an unresolved V gene in the studies checked, with the rest unexplained. In all, the sample holds 66,000 or so clones, and over 75% of those were seen once. The ten largest clones add up to less than 6% of the sample. In regard to this clone: No antigen is known for it. No base quality information exists; no much larger clone differs at one position.

From V the trimming removes 6 bases and from J it removes 2 bases, while the gene matches leave 13 bases of the junction unaccounted for. Including the terminal cysteine and phenylalanine, the CDR3 comprises 16 residues. Just CDR3 DNA is preserved here, 48 bases in frame from base 1. CDR1 LNHDA and CDR2 SQIVND are derived from the germline V gene (reference sequence). The V gene is TRBV19 and the J gene is TRBJ2-7, with TRBD1 matching 7 junction bases. The source material was CD8+ T cells from peripheral blood mononuclear cells, sampled before pregnancy. The receptor was isolated from a female donor with multiple sclerosis, enrolled in a pregnancy study. The CDR3 reads as follows: CASSRRDSYYTYEQYF. The sequenced DNA is TGTGCCAGTAGCCGAAGGGACAGCTACTATACCTACGAGCAGTACTTC.